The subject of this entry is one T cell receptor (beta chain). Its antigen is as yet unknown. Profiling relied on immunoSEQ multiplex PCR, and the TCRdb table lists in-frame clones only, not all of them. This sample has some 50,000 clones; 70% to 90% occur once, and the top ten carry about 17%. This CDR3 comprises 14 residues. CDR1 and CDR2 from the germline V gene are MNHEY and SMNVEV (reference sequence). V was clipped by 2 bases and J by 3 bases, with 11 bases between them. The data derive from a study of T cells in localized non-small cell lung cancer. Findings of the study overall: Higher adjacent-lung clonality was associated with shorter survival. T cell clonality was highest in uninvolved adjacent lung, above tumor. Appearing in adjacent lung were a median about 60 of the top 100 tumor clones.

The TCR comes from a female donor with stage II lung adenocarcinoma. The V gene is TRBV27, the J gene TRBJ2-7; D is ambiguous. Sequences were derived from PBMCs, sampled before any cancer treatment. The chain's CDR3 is CASSLSLGYYEQYF. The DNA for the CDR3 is TGTGCCAGCAGTTTAAGCCTAGGGTACTACGAGCAGTACTTC.